This T cell receptor (beta chain) was documented in a study of molecular identifiers for immune sequencing clone quantification. This clonotype was recorded at least ten times. When naive CD8 T cells were sorted, they were gated as CD8+CD4-CCR7+CD45RA+. The ends were cut back, 5 bases at V and 0 bases at J, with 7 bases in the middle. The CDR3 is 14 amino acids. CDR1 and CDR2 from the germline V gene are SGHAT and FQNNGV. TCRdb independently ran MiXCR on the PCR reads; one entry per CDR3 protein. The sample yields over 550,000 distinct CDR3 sequences, 25% seen once. Input material: naive CD8+ T cells from blood, with Jurkat cell RNA spiked in. The sample's subset: FACS-sorted CD8+CD4-CCR7+CD45RA+ naive T cells. This sequence was found in a human donor in good health. Some libraries in this study had Jurkat cell RNA spiked in. The V call is TRBV11-2, the J call TRBJ1-4; D call uncertain. The CDR3 region has the DNA TGTGCCAGCAGCCCAGGAACAACTAATGAAAAACTGTTTTTT. Encoded protein: CASSPGTTNEKLFF.